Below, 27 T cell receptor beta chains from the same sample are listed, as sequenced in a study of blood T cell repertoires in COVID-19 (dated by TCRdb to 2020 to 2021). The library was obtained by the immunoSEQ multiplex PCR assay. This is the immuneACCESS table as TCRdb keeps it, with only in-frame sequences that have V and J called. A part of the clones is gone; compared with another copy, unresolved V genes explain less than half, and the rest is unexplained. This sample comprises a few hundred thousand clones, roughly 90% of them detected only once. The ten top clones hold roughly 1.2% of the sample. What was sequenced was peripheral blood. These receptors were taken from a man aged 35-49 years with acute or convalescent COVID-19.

The CDR3 bases are TGTGCCAGCAGGGGACAGGGGGGGTTCTATGGCTACACCTTC. Protein: CASRGQGGFYGYTF. The V gene is TRBV6-5, the J gene TRBJ1-2; TRBD1 matches at 11 bases. The CDR3 length is 14 residues. J lost 4 bases, V lost 6 bases, and 4 bases had no gene match. Germline V CDR1 and CDR2: MNHEY, SVGAGI.

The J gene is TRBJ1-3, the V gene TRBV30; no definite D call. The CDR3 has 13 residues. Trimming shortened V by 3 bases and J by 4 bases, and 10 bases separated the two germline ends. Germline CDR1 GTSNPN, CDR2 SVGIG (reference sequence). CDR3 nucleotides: TGTGCCTGGAGAAAGGGAGCAGGAAACACCATATATTTT. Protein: CAWRKGAGNTIYF.

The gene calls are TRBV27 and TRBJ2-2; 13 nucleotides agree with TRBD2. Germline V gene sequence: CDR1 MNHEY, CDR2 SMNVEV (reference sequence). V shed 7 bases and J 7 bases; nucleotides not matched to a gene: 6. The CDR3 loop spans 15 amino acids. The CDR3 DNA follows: TGTGCCAGCACTCGACTAGCGGGAGGTTTCGGGGAGCTGTTTTTT. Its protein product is CASTRLAGGFGELFF.

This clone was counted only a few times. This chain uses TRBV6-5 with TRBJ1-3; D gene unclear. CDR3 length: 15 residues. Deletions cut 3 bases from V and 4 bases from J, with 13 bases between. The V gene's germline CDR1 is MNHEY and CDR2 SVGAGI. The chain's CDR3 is CASSYRRTSGNTIYF. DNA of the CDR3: TGTGCCAGCAGTTATCGGAGGACCTCCGGAAACACCATATATTTT.

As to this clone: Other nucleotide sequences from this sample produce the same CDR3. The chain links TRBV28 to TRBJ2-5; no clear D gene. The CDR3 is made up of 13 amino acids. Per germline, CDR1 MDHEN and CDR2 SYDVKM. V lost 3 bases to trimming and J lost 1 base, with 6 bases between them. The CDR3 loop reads CASSFSSQETQYF. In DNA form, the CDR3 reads TGTGCCAGCAGTTTTTCTAGCCAAGAGACCCAGTACTTC.

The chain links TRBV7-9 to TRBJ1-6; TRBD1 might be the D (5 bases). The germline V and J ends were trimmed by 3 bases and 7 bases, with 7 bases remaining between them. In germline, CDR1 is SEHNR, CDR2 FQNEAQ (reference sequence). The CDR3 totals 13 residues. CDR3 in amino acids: CASSFGGNSPLHF. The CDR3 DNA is TGTGCCAGCAGCTTTGGGGGGAATTCACCCCTCCACTTT.

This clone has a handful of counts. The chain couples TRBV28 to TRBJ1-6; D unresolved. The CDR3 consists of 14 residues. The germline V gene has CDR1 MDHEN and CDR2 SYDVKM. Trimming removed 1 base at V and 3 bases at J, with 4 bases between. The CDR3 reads CASSLLHYNSPLHF. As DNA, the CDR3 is TGTGCCAGCAGTTTATTACACTATAATTCACCCCTCCACTTT.

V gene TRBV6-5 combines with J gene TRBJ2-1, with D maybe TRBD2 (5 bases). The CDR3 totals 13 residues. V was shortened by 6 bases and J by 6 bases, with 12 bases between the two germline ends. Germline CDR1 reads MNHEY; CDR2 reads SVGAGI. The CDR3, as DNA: TGTGCCAGCAGCCTTGGGCTAGCCAATGAGCAGTTCTTC. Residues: CASSLGLANEQFF.

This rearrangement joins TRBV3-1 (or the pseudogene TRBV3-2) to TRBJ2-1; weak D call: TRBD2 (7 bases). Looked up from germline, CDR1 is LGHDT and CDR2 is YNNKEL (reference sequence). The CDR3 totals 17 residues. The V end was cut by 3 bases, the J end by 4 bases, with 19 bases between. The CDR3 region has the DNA TGTGCCAGCAGCCACCGCGGCGGGGGCATTGGATACAATGAGCAGTTCTTC. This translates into CASSHRGGGIGYNEQFF.

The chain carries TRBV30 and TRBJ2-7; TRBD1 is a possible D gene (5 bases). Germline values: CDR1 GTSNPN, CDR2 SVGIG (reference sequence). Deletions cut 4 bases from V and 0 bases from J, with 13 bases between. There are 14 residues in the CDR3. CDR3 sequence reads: CAWNNRGSSYEQYF. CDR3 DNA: TGTGCCTGGAACAATAGGGGTAGCTCCTACGAGCAGTACTTC. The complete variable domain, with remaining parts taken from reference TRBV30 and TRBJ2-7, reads SQTIHQWPATLVQPVGSPLSLECTVEGTSNPNLYWYRQAAGRGLQLLFYSVGIGQISSEVPQNLSASRPQDRQFILSSKKLLLSDSGFYLCAWNNRGSSYEQYFGPGTRLTVT.

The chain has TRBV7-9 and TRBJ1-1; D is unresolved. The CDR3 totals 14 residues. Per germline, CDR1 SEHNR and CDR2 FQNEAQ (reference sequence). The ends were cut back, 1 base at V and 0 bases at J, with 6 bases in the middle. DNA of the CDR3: TGTGCCAGCAGCTTAGTACAGATGAACACTGAAGCTTTCTTT. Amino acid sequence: CASSLVQMNTEAFF.

The DNA for the CDR3 is TGTGCCAGCAGTGAAGTCAGGGTCGAGCAGTACTTC. Protein product: CASSEVRVEQYF. The chain recombines TRBV2 with TRBJ2-7; D possibly corresponds to TRBD1 (5 bases). Trimming removed 1 base from V and 6 bases from J, with 7 bases in between. The germline CDR1 and CDR2 sequences are SNHLY and FYNNEI. The CDR3 length is 12 residues.

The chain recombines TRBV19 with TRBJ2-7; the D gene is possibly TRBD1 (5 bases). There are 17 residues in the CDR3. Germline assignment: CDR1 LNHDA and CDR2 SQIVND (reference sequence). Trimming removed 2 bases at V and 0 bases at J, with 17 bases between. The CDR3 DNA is TGTGCCAGTAGTATAAGGAGAGGACACTCGGCCTCCTACGAGCAGTACTTC. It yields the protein CASSIRRGHSASYEQYF.

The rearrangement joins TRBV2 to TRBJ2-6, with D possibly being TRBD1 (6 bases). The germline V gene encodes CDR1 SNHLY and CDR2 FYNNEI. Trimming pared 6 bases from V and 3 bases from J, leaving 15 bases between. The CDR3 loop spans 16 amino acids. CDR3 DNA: TGTGCCAGCAGCGCCTTAGGGGGAGTTGGGGCCAACGTCCTGACTTTC. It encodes CASSALGGVGANVLTF.

DNA for the CDR3: TGTGCCAGCAGCTTAACCGGGGAAGGCTACGAGCAGTACTTC. Its translation is CASSLTGEGYEQYF. The chain links TRBV5-6 to TRBJ2-7; TRBD2 is a possible D gene (5 bases). The V and J ends lost 2 bases and 3 bases respectively, with 12 bases between them. Germline lookup yields CDR1 SGHDT and CDR2 YYEEEE. This CDR3 spans 14 amino acids.

This CDR3 reads CASSRWTHPGNTIYF. The DNA for the CDR3 is TGTGCCAGCAGCCGCTGGACTCACCCCGGAAACACCATATATTTT. J is TRBJ1-3 and V is TRBV5-6, with no clear D. V was trimmed by 4 bases and J by 4 bases, leaving 15 bases between them. This CDR3 is 15 amino acids long. Germline V gives CDR1 SGHDT, CDR2 YYEEEE.

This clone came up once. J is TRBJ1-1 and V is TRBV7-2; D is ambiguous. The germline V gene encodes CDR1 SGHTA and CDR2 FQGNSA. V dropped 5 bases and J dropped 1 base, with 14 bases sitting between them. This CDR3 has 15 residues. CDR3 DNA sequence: TGTGCCAGCAGCCTGATTGGACTGCCGAACACTGAAGCTTTCTTT. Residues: CASSLIGLPNTEAFF.

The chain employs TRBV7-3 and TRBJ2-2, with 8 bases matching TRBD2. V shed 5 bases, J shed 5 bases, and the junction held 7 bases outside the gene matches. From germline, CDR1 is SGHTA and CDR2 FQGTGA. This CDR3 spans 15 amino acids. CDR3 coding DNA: TGTGCCAGCAGCGCCAGTAGCGGGGAGACCGGGGAGCTGTTTTTT. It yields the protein CASSASSGETGELFF. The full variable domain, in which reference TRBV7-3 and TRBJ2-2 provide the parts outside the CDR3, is GAGVSQTPSNKVTEKGKYVELRCDPISGHTALYWYRQSLGQGPEFLIYFQGTGAADDSGLPNDRFFAVRPEGSVSTLKIQRTERGDSAVYLCASSASSGETGELFFGEGSRLTVL.

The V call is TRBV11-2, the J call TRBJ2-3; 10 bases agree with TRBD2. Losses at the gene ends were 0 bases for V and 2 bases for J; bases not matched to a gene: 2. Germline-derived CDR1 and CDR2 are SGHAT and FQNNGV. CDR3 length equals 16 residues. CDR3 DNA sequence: TGTGCCAGCAGCTTAGAACTAGCGGGGATCACAGATACGCAGTATTTT. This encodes CASSLELAGITDTQYF.

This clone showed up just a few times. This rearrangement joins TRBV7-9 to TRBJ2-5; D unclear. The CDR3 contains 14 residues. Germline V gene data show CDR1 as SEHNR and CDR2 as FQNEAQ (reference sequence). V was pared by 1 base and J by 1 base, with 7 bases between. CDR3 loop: CASSLETSQETQYF. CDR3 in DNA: TGTGCCAGCAGCTTAGAGACATCCCAAGAGACCCAGTACTTC.

The CDR3 coding sequence is TGTGCCATCAGGGCCGAGGGTCATGAAAAACTGTTTTTT. Residues: CAIRAEGHEKLFF. The chain links TRBV10-3 to TRBJ1-4; D is unclear. The CDR3 loop spans 13 amino acids. Between the trimmed V and J ends, which lost 6 bases and 6 bases, there was a span of 11 bases. In germline, CDR1 is ENHRY, CDR2 SYGVKD.

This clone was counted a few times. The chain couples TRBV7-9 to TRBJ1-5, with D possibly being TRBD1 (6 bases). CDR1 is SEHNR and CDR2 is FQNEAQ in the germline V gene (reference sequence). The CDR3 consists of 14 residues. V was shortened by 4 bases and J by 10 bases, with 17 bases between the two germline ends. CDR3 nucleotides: TGTGCCAGCAGCTCAAGTACAGGGTTTCCCCCCCAGCATTTT. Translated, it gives CASSSSTGFPPQHF.

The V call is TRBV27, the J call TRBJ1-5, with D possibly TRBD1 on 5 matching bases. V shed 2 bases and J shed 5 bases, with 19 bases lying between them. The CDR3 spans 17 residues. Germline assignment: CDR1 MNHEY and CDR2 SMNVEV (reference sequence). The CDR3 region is CASSLMTSGGPDQPQHF. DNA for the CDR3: TGTGCCAGCAGTTTAATGACGTCGGGGGGTCCCGATCAGCCCCAGCATTTT.

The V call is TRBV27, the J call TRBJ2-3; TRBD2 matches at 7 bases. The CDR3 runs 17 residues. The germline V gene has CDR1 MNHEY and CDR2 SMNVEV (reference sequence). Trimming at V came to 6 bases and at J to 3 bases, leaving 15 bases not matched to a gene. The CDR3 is CASRPWASGTKTDTQYF. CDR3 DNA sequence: TGTGCCAGCAGACCTTGGGCTAGCGGAACAAAGACAGATACGCAGTATTTT.

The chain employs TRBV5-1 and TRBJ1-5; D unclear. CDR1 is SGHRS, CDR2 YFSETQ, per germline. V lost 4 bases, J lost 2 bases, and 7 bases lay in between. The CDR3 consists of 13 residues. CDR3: CASSPFGNQPQHF. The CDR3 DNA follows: TGCGCCAGCAGCCCGTTTGGCAATCAGCCCCAGCATTTT. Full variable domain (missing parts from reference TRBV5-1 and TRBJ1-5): KAGVTQTPRYLIKTRGQQVTLSCSPISGHRSVSWYQQTPGQGLQFLFEYFSETQRNKGNFPGRFSGRQFSNSRSEMNVSTLELGDSALYLCASSPFGNQPQHFGDGTRLSIL.

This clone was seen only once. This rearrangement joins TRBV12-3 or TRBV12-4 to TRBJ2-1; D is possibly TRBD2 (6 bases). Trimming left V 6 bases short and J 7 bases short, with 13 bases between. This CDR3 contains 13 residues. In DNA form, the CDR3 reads TGTGCCAGCAGGGCTAGCGAACTTAATGAGCAGTTCTTC. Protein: CASRASELNEQFF.

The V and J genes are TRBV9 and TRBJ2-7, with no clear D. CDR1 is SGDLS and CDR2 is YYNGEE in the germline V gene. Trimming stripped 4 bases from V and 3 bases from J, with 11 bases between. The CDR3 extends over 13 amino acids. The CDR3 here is CASSSGSIYEQYF. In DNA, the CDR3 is TGTGCCAGCAGCTCCGGGTCGATCTACGAGCAGTACTTC.